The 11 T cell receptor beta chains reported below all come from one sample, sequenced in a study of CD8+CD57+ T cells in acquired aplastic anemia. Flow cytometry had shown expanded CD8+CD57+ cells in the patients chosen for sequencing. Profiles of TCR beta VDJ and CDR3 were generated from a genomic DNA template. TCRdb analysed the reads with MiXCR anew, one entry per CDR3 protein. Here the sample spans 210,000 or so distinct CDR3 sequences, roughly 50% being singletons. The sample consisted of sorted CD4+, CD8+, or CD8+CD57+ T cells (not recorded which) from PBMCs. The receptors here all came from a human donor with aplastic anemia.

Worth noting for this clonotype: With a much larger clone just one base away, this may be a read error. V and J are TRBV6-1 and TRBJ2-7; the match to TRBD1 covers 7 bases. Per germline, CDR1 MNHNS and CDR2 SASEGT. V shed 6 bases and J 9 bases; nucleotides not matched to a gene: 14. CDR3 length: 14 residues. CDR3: CASRTTGTSGGQYF. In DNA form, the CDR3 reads TGTGCCAGCAGGACGACAGGGACCTCAGGCGGGCAGTACTTC.

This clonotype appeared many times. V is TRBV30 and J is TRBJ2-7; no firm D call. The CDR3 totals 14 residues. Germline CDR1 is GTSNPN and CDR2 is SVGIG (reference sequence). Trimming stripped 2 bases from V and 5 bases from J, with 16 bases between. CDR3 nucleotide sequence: TGTGCCTGGAGTCCCTCTAGTCTCGCCCACGAGCAGTACTTC. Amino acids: CAWSPSSLAHEQYF.

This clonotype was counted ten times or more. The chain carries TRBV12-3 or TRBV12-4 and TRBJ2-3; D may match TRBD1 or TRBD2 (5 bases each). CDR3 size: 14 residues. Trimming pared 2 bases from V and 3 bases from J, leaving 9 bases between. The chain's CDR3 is CASSLRDETDTQYF. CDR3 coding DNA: TGTGCCAGCAGTTTAAGGGACGAGACAGATACGCAGTATTTT.

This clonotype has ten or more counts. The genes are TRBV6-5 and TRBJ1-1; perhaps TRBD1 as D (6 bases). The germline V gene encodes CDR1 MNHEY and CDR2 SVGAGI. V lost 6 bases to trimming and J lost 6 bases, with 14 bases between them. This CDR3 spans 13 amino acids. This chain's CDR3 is CASSSTGTPEAFF. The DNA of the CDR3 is TGTGCCAGCAGCTCGACAGGAACACCTGAAGCTTTCTTT.

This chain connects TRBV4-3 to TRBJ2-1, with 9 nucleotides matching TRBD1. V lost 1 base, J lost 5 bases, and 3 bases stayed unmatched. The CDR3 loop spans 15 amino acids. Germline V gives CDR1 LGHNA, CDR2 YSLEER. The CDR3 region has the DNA TGCGCCAGCAGCCAAGGACAGGGGGTCAACAATGAGCAGTTCTTC. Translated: CASSQGQGVNNEQFF.

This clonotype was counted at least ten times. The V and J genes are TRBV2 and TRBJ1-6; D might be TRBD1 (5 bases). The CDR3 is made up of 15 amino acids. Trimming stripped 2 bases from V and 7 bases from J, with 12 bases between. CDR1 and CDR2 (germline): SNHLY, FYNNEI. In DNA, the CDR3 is TGTGCCAGCAGTGAACCGAGGGGTACGAATTCACCCCTCCACTTT. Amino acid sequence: CASSEPRGTNSPLHF.

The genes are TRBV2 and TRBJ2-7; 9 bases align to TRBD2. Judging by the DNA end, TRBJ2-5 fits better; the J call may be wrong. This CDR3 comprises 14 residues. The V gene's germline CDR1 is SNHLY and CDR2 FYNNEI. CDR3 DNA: TGTGCCAGCAGTGTAGCGGGAGATCGTAGGACCCAGTACTTC. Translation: CASSVAGDRRTQYF.

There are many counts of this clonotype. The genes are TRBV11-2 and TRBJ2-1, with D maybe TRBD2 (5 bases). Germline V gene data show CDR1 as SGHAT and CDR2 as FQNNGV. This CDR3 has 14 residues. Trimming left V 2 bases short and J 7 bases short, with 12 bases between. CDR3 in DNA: TGTGCCAGCAGCTTATACGAGCGGATAAATGAGCAGTTCTTC. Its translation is CASSLYERINEQFF.

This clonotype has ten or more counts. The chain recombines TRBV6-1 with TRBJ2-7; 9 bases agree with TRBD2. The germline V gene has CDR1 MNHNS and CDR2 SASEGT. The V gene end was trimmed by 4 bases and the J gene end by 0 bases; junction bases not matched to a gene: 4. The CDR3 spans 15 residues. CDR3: CASSAAGGSSYEQYF. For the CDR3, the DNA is TGTGCCAGCAGTGCTGCGGGGGGGAGCTCCTACGAGCAGTACTTC.

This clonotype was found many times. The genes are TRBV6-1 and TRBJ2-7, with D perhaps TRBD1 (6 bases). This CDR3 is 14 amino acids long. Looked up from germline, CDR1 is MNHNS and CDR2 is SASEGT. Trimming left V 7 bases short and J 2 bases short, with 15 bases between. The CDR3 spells CASNNREGPYEQYF. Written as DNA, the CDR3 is TGTGCCAGCAATAACAGGGAAGGGCCCTACGAGCAGTACTTC.

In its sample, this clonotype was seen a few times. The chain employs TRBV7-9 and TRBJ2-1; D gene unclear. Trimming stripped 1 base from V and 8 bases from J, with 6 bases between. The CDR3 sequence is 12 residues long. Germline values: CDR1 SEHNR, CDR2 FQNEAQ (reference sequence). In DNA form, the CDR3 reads TGTGCCAGCAGCTTAGGGGGTGATGAGCAGTTCTTC. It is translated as CASSLGGDEQFF.